The source of this T cell receptor beta chain is a study of OX40 agonist ivuxolimab in advanced cancers. About the study: Partial responses occurred in Three dose-escalation patients, one with hepatocellular carcinoma and two with cutaneous melanoma.

This clone came up once. The CDR3 consists of 13 residues. Germline V gene sequence: CDR1 SGHNT, CDR2 YYREEE (reference sequence). Trimming took 0 bases from V and 5 from J, leaving 5 bases between them. Repertoires were generated with immunoSEQ multiplex PCR, while TCRdb's copy carries only in-frame clones and drops some. The table lists more than 20,000 clones, approximately 73% of them singletons. This sequence originates from an adult with an advanced solid tumor such as melanoma, head and neck, liver or kidney cancer. This chain joins TRBV5-4 and TRBJ2-2; possibly TRBD1 for D (5 bases). This material consisted of CD4+ or CD8+ T cells sorted from blood, taken in a trial of the OX40 agonist ivuxolimab. For the CDR3, the DNA is TGTGCCAGCAGCTTGGGACAGACCGGGGAGCTGTTTTTT. Translating it yields CASSLGQTGELFF. Full variable domain (rest looked up from reference TRBV5-4 and TRBJ2-2): ETGVTQSPTHLIKTRGQQVTLRCSSQSGHNTVSWYQQALGQGPQFIFQYYREEENGRGNFPPRFSGLQFPNYSSELNVNALELDDSALYLCASSLGQTGELFFGEGSRLTVL.